Below are 2 T cell receptor beta chains sequenced from a single sample in a study of OX40 agonist ivuxolimab in advanced cancers. Profiling relied on immunoSEQ multiplex PCR, and the TCRdb table lists in-frame clones only, not all of them. The sample includes 68,000 or so clones, 84% of them seen just once. Specimen: CD4+ or CD8+ T cells sorted from blood, collected in a trial of the OX40 agonist ivuxolimab. These receptors were taken from an adult with an advanced solid tumor such as melanoma, head and neck, liver or kidney cancer.

V and J are TRBV6-1 and TRBJ1-2; 8 positions match TRBD1. CDR3 size: 16 residues. Germline assignment: CDR1 MNHNS and CDR2 SASEGT. V shed 3 bases and J 1 base; nucleotides not matched to a gene: 7. The CDR3 protein is CASSDGAGGYNYGYTF. DNA of the CDR3: TGTGCCAGCAGTGATGGGGCAGGGGGCTATAACTATGGCTACACCTTC.

The DNA of the CDR3 is TGTGCCAGCAGCCAAGATCAATTTTTCCACAGGGACCATCAGCCCCAGCATTTT. Encoded protein: CASSQDQFFHRDHQPQHF. The chain links TRBV4-2 to TRBJ1-5, with D perhaps TRBD1 (6 bases). With 0 bases removed from V and 5 bases from J, the gap between germline ends came to 20 bases. CDR1 and CDR2 from the germline V gene are LGHNA and YNFKEQ. The CDR3 totals 18 residues.